Following are 20 T cell receptor beta chains from one sample sequenced in a study of neurological immune-mediated disorders. Specified time point: longitudinal time-point 3. MiXCR was run by TCRdb on the 5' RACE reads, yielding one entry per CDR3 protein. This sample carries more than 50,000 distinct CDR3 sequences, roughly 8% of them seen once, and the ten largest clones take 1.9%. Specimen: PBMCs. Receptors were obtained from a woman in her thirties or forties in good health.

This clonotype has at least ten counts. The V call is TRBV7-9, the J call TRBJ1-1; D call uncertain. Germline CDR1 is SEHNR and CDR2 is FQNEAQ (reference sequence). This CDR3 spans 14 amino acids. Trimming left V 3 bases short and J 2 bases short, with 10 bases between. The CDR3 spells CASSFAFRNTEAFF. The CDR3 DNA is TGTGCCAGCAGCTTTGCTTTCCGCAACACTGAAGCTTTCTTT.

The sample holds many counts of this clonotype. The V gene is TRBV7-8, the J gene TRBJ2-7; the D is unclear. V dropped 2 bases and J dropped 5 bases, with 7 bases sitting between them. CDR3 length equals 12 residues. Germline CDR1 reads SGHVS; CDR2 reads FQNEAQ. The chain's CDR3 is CASSLSADEQYF. DNA for the CDR3: TGTGCCAGCAGCTTATCTGCCGACGAGCAGTACTTC.

The sample holds a few counts of this clonotype. The V and J genes are TRBV18 and TRBJ2-5; TRBD2 matches 10 bases. The CDR3 has 16 amino acids. The V segment lost 1 base and the J segment 5 bases; nucleotides outside the gene matches: 7. The V gene's germline CDR1 is KGHSH and CDR2 LQKENI. The chain's CDR3 is CASSPRASGGRETQYF. The CDR3 DNA sequence: TGTGCCAGCTCACCACGGGCTAGCGGGGGTCGGGAGACCCAGTACTTC.

In its sample, this clonotype was seen many times. V usage is TRBV12-3 or TRBV12-4 and J usage is TRBJ2-2; the D gene is possibly TRBD2 (6 bases). Trimming left V 5 bases short and J 3 bases short, with 13 bases between. The CDR3 sequence is 15 residues long. CDR3 nucleotide sequence: TGTGCCAGCAGTCGCTGGGGGGTCGACACCGGGGAGCTGTTTTTT. Its translation: CASSRWGVDTGELFF.

This clonotype was seen many times. CDR3 nucleotide sequence: TGTGCCAGCAGCTTAGGACTAGCGGGGGATCCTGAGCAGTTCTTC. Its protein is CASSLGLAGDPEQFF. The V and J genes are TRBV11-2 and TRBJ2-1, with 12 bases aligning to TRBD2. CDR1 is SGHAT and CDR2 is FQNNGV in the germline V gene. The V and J ends lost 1 base and 9 bases, in that order; junction bases with no gene match: 4. The CDR3 length is 15 residues.

This clonotype has a count of ten or more. The chain links TRBV6-5 to TRBJ2-2; 7 nucleotides line up with TRBD2. V trimming: 2 bases; J trimming: 5 bases; junction bases outside the gene matches: 11. Germline CDR1 reads MNHEY; CDR2 reads SVGAGI. The length of the CDR3 is 17 residues. The CDR3 spells CASSYGFLGGSTGELFF. The CDR3 bases are TGTGCCAGCAGTTACGGATTTTTGGGGGGGTCGACCGGGGAGCTGTTTTTT.

This clonotype was counted many times. The chain carries TRBV20-1 and TRBJ2-1, with TRBD2 matching 14 bases. From germline, CDR1 is DFQATT and CDR2 SNEGSKA (reference sequence). The V gene end was trimmed by 8 bases and the J gene end by 8 bases; junction bases not matched to a gene: 11. The CDR3 runs to 15 residues. The CDR3 sequence: CSSRLAGGPWDEQFF. Written as DNA, the CDR3 is TGCAGTTCCAGACTAGCGGGAGGGCCTTGGGATGAGCAGTTCTTC.

Details on this clonotype: A single base separates this from a much larger clone, so it may be a read error. This rearrangement joins TRBV6-2 or TRBV6-3 to TRBJ2-6, with D unresolved. Trimming took 6 bases from V and 3 from J, leaving 3 bases between them. Germline loops: CDR1 MNHEY, CDR2 SVGEGT. CDR3 size: 12 residues. The CDR3, as DNA: TGTGCCAGCAGCCGTGGGGCCAACGTCCTGACTTTC. It specifies CASSRGANVLTF.

At least ten counts were recorded for this clonotype. The V and J genes are TRBV7-2 and TRBJ2-5; D not resolved. V lost 1 base and J 1 base, leaving 4 bases between the germline ends. This CDR3 spans 13 amino acids. Germline lookup yields CDR1 SGHTA and CDR2 FQGNSA. The CDR3 sequence is CASSLGPQETQYF. CDR3 nucleotide sequence: TGTGCCAGCAGCTTAGGACCCCAAGAGACCCAGTACTTC.

The genes are TRBV25-1 and TRBJ2-7; TRBD1 aligns across 10 bases. CDR3 size: 14 residues. After removal of 6 bases from V and 1 base from J, the junction contained 3 bases not matched to a gene. Per the germline V gene, CDR1 is MGHDK and CDR2 is SYGVNS. CDR3 protein: CASRGTGESYEQYF. CDR3 sequence (DNA): TGTGCCAGCAGGGGGACAGGGGAATCCTACGAGCAGTACTTC.

This clonotype was detected only a few times. The rearrangement links TRBV4-1 to TRBJ2-7; tentative D call: TRBD1 (6 bases). The CDR3 has 14 residues. With 4 bases removed from V and 3 bases from J, the gap between germline ends came to 13 bases. Germline values: CDR1 MGHRA, CDR2 YSYEKL. CDR3 nucleotides: TGCGCCAGCAGCCTAAACCTAGGGGGCTACGAGCAGTACTTC. Amino acids: CASSLNLGGYEQYF.

This clonotype showed up many times. The V call is TRBV11-1, the J call TRBJ2-1, with a weak D call TRBD2 (6 bases). The CDR3 sequence is 15 residues long. CDR1 SGHAT and CDR2 FQDESV come from the germline V gene (reference sequence). Trimming stripped 5 bases from V and 4 bases from J, with 15 bases between. This CDR3 is CASSLQRGRYNEQFF. For the CDR3, the DNA is TGTGCCAGCAGCCTACAGCGTGGGAGGTACAATGAGCAGTTCTTC.

The chain recombines TRBV20-1 with TRBJ2-2, with a tentative D call TRBD2 (5 bases). V dropped 0 bases and J dropped 11 bases, with 19 bases sitting between them. CDR1 is DFQATT and CDR2 is SNEGSKA in the germline V gene (reference sequence). The CDR3 totals 15 residues. The CDR3 DNA reads as TGCAGTGCTAGAGATCGGTTGTGGGAGATCGGTGAGCTGTTTTTT. Amino acids: CSARDRLWEIGELFF.

This clonotype was seen at least ten times. This rearrangement joins TRBV24-1 to TRBJ2-3; 7 nucleotides agree with TRBD1. After removal of 4 bases from V and 2 bases from J, the junction contained 8 bases not matched to a gene. In germline, CDR1 is KGHDR, CDR2 SFDVKD. CDR3 length equals 16 residues. The CDR3 protein is CATSETTGQFTDTQYF. CDR3 DNA sequence: TGTGCCACCAGTGAAACGACGGGACAGTTCACAGATACGCAGTATTTT.

This clonotype was observed at least ten times. The chain combines TRBV20-1 with TRBJ1-2, with unresolved D. V was clipped by 6 bases and J by 0 bases, with 11 bases between them. The CDR3 runs to 13 residues. From germline, CDR1 is DFQATT and CDR2 SNEGSKA (reference sequence). CDR3 DNA sequence: TGCAGTGCGACGCCAGCCTCTAACTATGGCTACACCTTC. It specifies CSATPASNYGYTF.

With respect to this clonotype: A much bigger clone sits one base away, suggesting this may be a read error. The chain employs TRBV14 and TRBJ2-7, with 8 bases matching TRBD1. V shed 7 bases, J shed 3 bases, and the junction held 11 bases outside the gene matches. Looked up from germline, CDR1 is SGHDN and CDR2 is FVKESK. The CDR3 is 15 amino acids. This CDR3 reads CASNPRTGLIYEQYF. The CDR3 nucleotides are TGTGCCAGCAACCCCCGGACAGGGCTGATCTACGAGCAGTACTTC.

This clonotype was counted ten times or more. The chain combines TRBV18 with TRBJ1-2; 7 bases map to TRBD1. In germline, CDR1 is KGHSH, CDR2 LQKENI. The V and J ends lost 5 bases and 5 bases, in that order; junction bases with no gene match: 8. The CDR3 runs 14 residues. DNA for the CDR3: TGTGCCAGCTCATCAACAGGGGACTCTTATGGCTACACCTTC. Protein sequence: CASSSTGDSYGYTF. Full variable domain (outside the CDR3, taken from reference TRBV18 and TRBJ1-2): NAGVMQNPRHLVRRRGQEARLRCSPMKGHSHVYWYRQLPEEGLKFMVYLQKENIIDESGMPKERFSAEFPKEGPSILRIQQVVRGDSAAYFCASSSTGDSYGYTFGSGTRLTVV.

This clonotype occurred many times. This chain links TRBV6-5 with TRBJ1-6; D is ambiguous. CDR3 length: 13 amino acids. Germline CDR1 and CDR2: MNHEY and SVGAGI. Trimming took off 5 bases at V and 3 bases at J, with 5 bases between the two ends. CDR3: CASSLDYNSPLHF. CDR3 nucleotide sequence: TGTGCCAGCAGTCTGGACTATAATTCACCCCTCCACTTT.

This clonotype was detected a few times. This chain links TRBV9 with TRBJ2-7; 7 bases align to TRBD1. The germline gives CDR1 SGDLS, CDR2 YYNGEE. The CDR3 is 16 residues long. The ends lost 0 bases at V and 2 bases at J; junction bases unmatched: 8. The CDR3 DNA reads as TGTGCCAGCAGCGTAGGGGGAACAGGGGTTCCCTACGAGCAGTACTTC. It translates to CASSVGGTGVPYEQYF.

This clonotype was detected ten times or more. As DNA, the CDR3 is TGTGCCAGCAGCTCTTCAGACCAAGAGACCCAGTACTTC. It yields the protein CASSSSDQETQYF. V gene TRBV12-3 or TRBV12-4 combines with J gene TRBJ2-5; D uncertain. The ends were cut back, 6 bases at V and 0 bases at J, with 8 bases in the middle. The CDR3 is 13 amino acids.